This T cell receptor (beta chain) derives from a study of shared clonotypes between healthy human individuals. Naive CD8 cells lacked CD45RO and underwent positive selection for CCR7, leaving out terminally differentiated effector memory CD45RA+ cells. Caucasian adults residing in Nashville, Tennessee made up all the donors. Whole-study results and caveats: Sequencing of the sorted subsets was shown by rarefaction to be incomplete despite large depth. Between a handful of donors, naive CD4 clonotypes were shared at a level of around 5.2%. The four-donor shared clonotypes exceeded non-shared clonotypes in generation probability, with non-shared ones scoring lower.

Assay: immunoSEQ multiplex PCR; the TCRdb copy retains only in-frame clones and omits some. This table has more than 2 million clones, 93% appearing once. Regarding this clone: Antigen unknown.

This CDR3 is 13 amino acids long. Sequencing was done on a sample of naive CD8+ T cells from PBMCs. The chain recombines TRBV1 with TRBJ2-7. TRBV1 is recorded as a pseudogene. The source of this sequence is a young man in good health. Some clones in this sample may be carry-over from other donors' samples. This chain's CDR3 is CTSSHRRLLEQYF. The CDR3 DNA sequence: TGCACCAGCAGCCATAGACGGTTGCTCGAGCAGTACTTC.